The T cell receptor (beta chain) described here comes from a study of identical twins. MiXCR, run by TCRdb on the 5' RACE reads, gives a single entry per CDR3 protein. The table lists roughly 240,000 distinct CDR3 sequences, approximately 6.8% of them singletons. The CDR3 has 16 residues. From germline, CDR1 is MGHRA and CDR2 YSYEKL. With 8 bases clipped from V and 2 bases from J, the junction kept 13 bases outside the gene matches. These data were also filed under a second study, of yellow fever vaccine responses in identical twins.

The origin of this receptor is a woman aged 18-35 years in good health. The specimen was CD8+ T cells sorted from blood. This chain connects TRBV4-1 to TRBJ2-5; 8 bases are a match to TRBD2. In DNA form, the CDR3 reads TGCGCCAGCCACCAAGACCGGGGGGGCCCACAAGAGACCCAGTACTTC. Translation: CASHQDRGGPQETQYF.